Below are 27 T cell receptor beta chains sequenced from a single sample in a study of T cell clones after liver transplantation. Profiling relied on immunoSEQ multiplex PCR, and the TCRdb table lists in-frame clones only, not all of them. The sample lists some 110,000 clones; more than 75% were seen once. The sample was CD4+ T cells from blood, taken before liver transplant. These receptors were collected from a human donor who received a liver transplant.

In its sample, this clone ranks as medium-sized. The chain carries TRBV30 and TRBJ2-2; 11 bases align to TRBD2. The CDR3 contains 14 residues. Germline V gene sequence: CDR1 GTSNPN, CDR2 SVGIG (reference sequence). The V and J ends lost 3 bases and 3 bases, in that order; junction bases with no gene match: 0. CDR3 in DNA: TGTGCCTGGAGGGGACTAGCGGACACCGGGGAGCTGTTTTTT. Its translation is CAWRGLADTGELFF.

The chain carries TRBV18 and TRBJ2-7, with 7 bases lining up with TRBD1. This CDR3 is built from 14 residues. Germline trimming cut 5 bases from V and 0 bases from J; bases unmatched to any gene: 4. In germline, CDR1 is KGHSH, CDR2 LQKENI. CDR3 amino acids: CASSYRDSSYEQYF. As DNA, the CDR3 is TGTGCCAGCTCATATAGGGACAGCTCCTACGAGCAGTACTTC.

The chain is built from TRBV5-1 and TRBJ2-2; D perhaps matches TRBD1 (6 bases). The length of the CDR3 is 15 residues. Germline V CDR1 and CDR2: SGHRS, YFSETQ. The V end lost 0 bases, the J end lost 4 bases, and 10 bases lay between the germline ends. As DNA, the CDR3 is TGCGCCAGCAGCTTGGAAGACAGGCTCACCGGGGAGCTGTTTTTT. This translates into CASSLEDRLTGELFF.

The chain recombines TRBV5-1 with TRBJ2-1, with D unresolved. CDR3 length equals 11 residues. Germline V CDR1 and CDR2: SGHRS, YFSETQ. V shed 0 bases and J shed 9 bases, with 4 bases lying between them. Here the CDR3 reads CASSLAGEQFF. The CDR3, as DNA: TGCGCCAGCAGCTTGGCAGGTGAGCAGTTCTTC.

CDR3 sequence (DNA): TGCAGCGCTAGCGGCCCCCAAGATACGCAGTATTTT. It encodes CSASGPQDTQYF. The chain has TRBV29-1 and TRBJ2-3; 7 bases match TRBD2. With V trimmed by 7 bases and J by 5 bases, 6 bases remained unmatched. The germline CDR1 and CDR2 sequences are SQVTM and ANQGSEA. The CDR3 is 12 amino acids.

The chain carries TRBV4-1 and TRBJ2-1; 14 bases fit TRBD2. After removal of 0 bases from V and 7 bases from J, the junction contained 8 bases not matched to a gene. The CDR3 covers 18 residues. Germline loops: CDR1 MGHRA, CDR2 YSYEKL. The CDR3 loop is CASSQDQGGTSGRNEQFF. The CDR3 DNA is TGCGCCAGCAGCCAAGATCAAGGGGGGACTAGCGGGAGAAATGAGCAGTTCTTC.

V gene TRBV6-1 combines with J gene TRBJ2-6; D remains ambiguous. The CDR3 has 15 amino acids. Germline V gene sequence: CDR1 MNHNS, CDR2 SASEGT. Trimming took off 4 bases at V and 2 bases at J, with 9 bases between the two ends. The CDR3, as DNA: TGTGCCAGCAGTGTTAGGAGAACTGGGGCCAACGTCCTGACTTTC. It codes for CASSVRRTGANVLTF.

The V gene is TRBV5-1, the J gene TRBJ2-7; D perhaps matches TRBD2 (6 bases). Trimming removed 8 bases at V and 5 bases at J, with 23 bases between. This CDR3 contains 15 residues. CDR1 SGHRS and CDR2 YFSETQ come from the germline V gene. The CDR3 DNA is TGCGCCAGGCCCTACGGACCGAGGGGACTTAACGAGCAGTACTTC. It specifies CARPYGPRGLNEQYF.

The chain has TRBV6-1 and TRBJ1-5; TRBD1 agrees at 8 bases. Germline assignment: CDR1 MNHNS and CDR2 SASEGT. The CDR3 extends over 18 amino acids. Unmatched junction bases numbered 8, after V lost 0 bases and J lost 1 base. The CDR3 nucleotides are TGTGCCAGCAGTGAAGCATGGACAGGGATTCAGAGCAATCAGCCCCAGCATTTT. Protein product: CASSEAWTGIQSNQPQHF.

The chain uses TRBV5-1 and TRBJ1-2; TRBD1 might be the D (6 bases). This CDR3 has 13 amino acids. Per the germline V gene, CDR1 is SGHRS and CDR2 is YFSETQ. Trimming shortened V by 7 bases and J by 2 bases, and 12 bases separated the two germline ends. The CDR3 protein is CASRRQDNYGYTF. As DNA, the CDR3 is TGCGCCAGCCGGCGACAGGACAACTATGGCTACACCTTC.

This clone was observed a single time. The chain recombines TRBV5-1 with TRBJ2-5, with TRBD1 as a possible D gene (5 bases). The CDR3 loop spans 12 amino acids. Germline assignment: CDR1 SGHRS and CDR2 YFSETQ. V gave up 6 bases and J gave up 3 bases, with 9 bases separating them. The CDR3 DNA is TGCGCCAGCACGGAGACAGAAGAGACCCAGTACTTC. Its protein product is CASTETEETQYF.

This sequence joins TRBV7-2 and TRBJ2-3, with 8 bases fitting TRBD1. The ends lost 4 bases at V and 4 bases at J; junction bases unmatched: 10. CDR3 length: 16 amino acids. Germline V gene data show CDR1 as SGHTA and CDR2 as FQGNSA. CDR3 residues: CASSYGTGLPADTQYF. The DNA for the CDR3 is TGTGCCAGCAGCTACGGGACAGGTTTGCCCGCAGATACGCAGTATTTT.

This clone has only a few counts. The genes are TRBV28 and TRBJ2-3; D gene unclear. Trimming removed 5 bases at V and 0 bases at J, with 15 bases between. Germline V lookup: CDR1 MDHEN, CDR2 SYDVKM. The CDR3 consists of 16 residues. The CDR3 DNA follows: TGTGCCAGCAGTGGAATGGACGGTCCTAGCACAGATACGCAGTATTTT. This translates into CASSGMDGPSTDTQYF.

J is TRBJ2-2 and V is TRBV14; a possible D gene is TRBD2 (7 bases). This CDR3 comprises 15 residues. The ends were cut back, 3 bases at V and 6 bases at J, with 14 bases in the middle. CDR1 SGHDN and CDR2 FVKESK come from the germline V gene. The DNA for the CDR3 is TGTGCCAGCAGCCAGACGGGGGGCCGTTCCGGGGAGCTGTTTTTT. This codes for CASSQTGGRSGELFF.

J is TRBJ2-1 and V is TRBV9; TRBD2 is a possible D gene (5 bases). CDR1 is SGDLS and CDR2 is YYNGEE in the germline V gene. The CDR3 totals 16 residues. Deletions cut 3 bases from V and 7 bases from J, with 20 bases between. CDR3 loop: CASSEMGSGRGNEQFF. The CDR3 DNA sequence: TGTGCCAGCAGCGAGATGGGGAGCGGAAGAGGAAATGAGCAGTTCTTC.

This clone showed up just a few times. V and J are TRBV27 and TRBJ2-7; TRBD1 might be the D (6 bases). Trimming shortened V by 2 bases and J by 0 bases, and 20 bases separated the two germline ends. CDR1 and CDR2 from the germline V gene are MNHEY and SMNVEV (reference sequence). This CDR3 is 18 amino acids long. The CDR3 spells CASSLLREGTPNSYEQYF. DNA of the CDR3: TGTGCCAGCAGTTTACTTCGGGAAGGGACACCAAACTCCTACGAGCAGTACTTC.

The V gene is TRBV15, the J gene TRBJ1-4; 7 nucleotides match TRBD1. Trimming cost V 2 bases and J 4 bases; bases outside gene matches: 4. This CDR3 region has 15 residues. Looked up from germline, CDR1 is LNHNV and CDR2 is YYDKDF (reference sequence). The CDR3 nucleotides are TGTGCCACCAGCAGAAACCGACAGGGTAATGAAAAACTGTTTTTT. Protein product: CATSRNRQGNEKLFF.

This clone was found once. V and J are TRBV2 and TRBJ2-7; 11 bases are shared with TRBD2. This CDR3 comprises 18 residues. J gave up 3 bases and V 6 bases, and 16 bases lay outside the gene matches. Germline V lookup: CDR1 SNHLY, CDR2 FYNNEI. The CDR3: CASSPRALAGAPDYEQYF. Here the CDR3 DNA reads TGTGCCAGCAGCCCGAGGGCACTAGCGGGAGCTCCGGACTACGAGCAGTACTTC.

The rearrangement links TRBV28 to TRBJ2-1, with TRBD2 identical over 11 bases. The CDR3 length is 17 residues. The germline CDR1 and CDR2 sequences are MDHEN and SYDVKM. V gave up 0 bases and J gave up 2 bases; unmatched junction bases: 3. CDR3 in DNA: TGTGCCAGCAGTTTATGGACTAGCGGGACGACCTACAATGAGCAGTTCTTC. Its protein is CASSLWTSGTTYNEQFF.

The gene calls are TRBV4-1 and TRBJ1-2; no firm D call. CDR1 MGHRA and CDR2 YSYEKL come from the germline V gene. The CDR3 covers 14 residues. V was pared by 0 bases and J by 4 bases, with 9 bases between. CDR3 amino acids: CASSQDPRSYGYTF. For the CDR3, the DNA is TGCGCCAGCAGCCAAGATCCCAGGTCCTATGGCTACACCTTC.

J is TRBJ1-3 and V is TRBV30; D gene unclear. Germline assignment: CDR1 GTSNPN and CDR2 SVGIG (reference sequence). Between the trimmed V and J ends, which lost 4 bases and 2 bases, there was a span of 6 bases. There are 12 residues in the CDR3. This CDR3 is CAWNPPGNTIYF. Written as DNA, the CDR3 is TGTGCCTGGAATCCACCTGGAAACACCATATATTTT.

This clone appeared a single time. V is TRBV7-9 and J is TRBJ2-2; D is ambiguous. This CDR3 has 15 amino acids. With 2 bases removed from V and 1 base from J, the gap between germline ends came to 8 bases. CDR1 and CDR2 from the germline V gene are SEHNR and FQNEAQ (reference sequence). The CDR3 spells CASSLLIQNTGELFF. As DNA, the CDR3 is TGTGCCAGCAGCTTACTGATTCAGAACACCGGGGAGCTGTTTTTT.

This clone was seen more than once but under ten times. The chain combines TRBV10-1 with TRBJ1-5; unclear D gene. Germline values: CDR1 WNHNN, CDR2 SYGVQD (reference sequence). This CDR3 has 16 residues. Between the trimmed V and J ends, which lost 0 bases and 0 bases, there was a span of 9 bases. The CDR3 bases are TGCGCCAGCAGTGAGTCGGCACGGACTAGCAATCAGCCCCAGCATTTT. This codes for CASSESARTSNQPQHF.

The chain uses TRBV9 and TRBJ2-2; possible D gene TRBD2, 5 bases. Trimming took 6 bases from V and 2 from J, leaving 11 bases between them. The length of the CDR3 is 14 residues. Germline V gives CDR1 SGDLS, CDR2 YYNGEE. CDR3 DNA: TGTGCCAGCAATTCGGAGGTCAACACCGGGGAGCTGTTTTTT. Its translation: CASNSEVNTGELFF.

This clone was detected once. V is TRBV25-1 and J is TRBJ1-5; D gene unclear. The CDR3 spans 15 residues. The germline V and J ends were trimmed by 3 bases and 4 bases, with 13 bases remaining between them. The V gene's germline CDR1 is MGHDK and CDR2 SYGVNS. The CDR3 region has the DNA TGTGCCAGCAGTGACTTCAGCGGCGATAATCAGCCCCAGCATTTT. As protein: CASSDFSGDNQPQHF. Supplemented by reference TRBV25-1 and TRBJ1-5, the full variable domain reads EADIYQTPRYLVIGTGKKITLECSQTMGHDKMYWYQQDPGMELHLIHYSYGVNSTEKGDLSSESTVSRIRTEHFPLTLESARPSHTSQYLCASSDFSGDNQPQHFGDGTRLSIL.

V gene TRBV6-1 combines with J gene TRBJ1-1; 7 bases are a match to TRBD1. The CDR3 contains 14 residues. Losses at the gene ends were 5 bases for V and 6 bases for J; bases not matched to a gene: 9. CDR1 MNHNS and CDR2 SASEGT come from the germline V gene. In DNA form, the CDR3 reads TGTGCCAGCAGTCAACAGGGGAAGGCCCCTGAAGCTTTCTTT. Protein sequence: CASSQQGKAPEAFF.

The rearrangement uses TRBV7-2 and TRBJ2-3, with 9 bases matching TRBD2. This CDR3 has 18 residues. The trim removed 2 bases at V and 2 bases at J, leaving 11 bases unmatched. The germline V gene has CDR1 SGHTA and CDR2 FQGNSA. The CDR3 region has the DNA TGTGCCAGCAGCTTATTTTTACCACGACTAGCGGACACAGATACGCAGTATTTT. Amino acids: CASSLFLPRLADTDTQYF.